This paragraph covers one TCR beta chain sequence. What it recognizes is unknown. PCR primers comprised 60 Vbeta and 13 Jbeta primers. Assay used: immunoSEQ multiplex PCR; TCRdb lists only in-frame clones, some missing. This sample has about 180,000 clones; just over 70% occur once, and the top ten carry 2.5%. The data were taken from a study of cytomegalovirus exposure and HLA in healthy donors. Study-level findings and limits: Sequencing likely caused a cluster of highly shared sequence variants. The CMV antigen specificity of a few CMV-associated chains was confirmed through in vitro analysis.

Trimming took 4 bases from V and 3 from J; bases not matched to a gene: 8. CDR1 is LGHNA and CDR2 is YSLEER in the germline V gene. This CDR3 contains 15 residues. The J gene is TRBJ2-7, the V gene TRBV4-3; 8 nucleotides match TRBD1. The sequenced sample was PBMCs. The source is a human donor in good health. CDR3: CASSRSGTGGYEQYF. The CDR3 bases are TGCGCCAGCAGCCGTTCCGGGACAGGCGGCTACGAGCAGTACTTC.